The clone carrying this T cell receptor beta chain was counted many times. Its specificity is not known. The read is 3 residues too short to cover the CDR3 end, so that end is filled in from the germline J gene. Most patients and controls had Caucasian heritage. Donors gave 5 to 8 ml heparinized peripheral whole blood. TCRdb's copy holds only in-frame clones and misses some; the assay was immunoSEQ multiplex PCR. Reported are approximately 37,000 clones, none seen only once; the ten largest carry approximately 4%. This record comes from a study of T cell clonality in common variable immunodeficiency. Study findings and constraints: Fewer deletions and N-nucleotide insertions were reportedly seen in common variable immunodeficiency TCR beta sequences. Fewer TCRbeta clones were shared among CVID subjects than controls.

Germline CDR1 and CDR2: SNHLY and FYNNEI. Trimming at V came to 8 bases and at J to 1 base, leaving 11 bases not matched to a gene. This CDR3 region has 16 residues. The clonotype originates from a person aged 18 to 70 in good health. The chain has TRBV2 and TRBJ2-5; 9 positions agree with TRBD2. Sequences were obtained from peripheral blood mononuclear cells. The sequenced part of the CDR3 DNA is TGTGCCAGCTGCGAGCGCGGGAGGGAGGCCCAAGAGACC. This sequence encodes CASCERGREAQET. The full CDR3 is CASCERGREAQETQYF.